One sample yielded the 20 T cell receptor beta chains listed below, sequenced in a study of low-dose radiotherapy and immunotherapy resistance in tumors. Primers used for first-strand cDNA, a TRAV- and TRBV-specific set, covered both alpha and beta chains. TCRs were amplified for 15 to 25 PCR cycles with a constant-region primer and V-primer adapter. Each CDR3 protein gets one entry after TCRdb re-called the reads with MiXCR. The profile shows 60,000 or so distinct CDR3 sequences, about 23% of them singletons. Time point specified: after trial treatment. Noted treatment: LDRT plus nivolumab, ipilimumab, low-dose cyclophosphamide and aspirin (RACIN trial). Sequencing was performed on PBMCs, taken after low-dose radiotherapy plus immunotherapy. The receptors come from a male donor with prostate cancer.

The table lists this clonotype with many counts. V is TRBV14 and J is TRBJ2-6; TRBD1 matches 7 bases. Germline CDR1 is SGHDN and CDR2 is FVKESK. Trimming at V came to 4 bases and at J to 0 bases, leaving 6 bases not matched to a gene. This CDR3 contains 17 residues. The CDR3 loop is CASSPWTGGSGANVLTF. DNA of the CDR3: TGTGCCAGCAGCCCCTGGACAGGAGGCTCTGGGGCCAACGTCCTGACTTTC.

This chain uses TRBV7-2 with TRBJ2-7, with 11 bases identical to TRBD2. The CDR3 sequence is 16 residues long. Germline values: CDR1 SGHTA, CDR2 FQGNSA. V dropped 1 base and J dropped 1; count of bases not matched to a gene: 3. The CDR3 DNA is TGTGCCAGCAGCTTAGAAGGGACTAGCGGATCCTACGAGCAGTACTTC. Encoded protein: CASSLEGTSGSYEQYF.

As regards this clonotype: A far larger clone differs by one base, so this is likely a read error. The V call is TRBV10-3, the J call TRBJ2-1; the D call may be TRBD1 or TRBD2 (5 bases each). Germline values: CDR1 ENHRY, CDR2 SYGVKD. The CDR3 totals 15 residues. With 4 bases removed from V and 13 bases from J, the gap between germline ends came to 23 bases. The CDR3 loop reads CAISGGASPQETQFF. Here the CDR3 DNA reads TGTGCCATCAGTGGGGGCGCTAGCCCGCAAGAGACCCAGTTCTTC.

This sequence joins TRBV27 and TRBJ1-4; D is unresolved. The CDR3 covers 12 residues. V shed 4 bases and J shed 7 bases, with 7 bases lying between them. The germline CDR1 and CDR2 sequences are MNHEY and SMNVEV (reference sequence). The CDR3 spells CASSSDGEKLFF. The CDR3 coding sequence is TGTGCCAGCAGTTCGGATGGTGAAAAACTGTTTTTT.

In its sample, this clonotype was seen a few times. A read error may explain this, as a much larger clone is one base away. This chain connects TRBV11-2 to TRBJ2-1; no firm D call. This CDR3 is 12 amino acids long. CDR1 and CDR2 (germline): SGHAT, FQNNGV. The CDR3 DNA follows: TGTGCCAGCAGCCCCCGTGGGGATGATCAGTTCTTC. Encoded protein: CASSPRGDDQFF.

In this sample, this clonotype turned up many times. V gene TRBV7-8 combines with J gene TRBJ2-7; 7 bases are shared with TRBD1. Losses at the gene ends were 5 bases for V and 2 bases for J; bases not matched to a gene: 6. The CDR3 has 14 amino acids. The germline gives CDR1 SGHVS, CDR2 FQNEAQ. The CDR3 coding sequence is TGTGCCAGCAGCCCACAGGGGTTCGCCTACGAGCAGTACTTC. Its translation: CASSPQGFAYEQYF.

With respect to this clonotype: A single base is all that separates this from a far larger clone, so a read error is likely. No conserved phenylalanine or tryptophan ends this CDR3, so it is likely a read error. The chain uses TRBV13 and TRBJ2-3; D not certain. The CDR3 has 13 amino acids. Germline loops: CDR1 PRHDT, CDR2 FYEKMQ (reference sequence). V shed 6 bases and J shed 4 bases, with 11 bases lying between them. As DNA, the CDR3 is TGTGCCAGCAGTTTTCTGGCAGCAGATACGCAGTATTTA. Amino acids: CASSFLAADTQYL.

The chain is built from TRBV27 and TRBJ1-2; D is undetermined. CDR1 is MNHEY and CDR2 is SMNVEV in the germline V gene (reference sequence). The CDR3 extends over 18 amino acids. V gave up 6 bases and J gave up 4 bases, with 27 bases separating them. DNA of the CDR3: TGTGCCAGCAGCCCCCCCCGCCGGGTCGGACGCTCTCTCTATGGCTACACCTTC. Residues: CASSPPRRVGRSLYGYTF.

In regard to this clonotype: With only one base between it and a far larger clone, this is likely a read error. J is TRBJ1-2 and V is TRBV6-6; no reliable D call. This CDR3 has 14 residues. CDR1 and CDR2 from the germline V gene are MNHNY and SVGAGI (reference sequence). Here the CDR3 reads CACSLTGIGYGYTF. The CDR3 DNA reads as TGTGCCTGCAGCCTAACCGGCATCGGCTATGGCTACACCTTC.

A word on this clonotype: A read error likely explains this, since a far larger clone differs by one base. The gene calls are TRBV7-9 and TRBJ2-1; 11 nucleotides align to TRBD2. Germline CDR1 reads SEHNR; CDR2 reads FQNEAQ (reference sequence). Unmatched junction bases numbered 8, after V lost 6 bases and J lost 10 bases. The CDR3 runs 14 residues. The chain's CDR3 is CASRAGLADYEQFF. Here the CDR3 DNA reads TGTGCCAGCAGGGCGGGACTAGCGGACTACGAGCAGTTCTTC.

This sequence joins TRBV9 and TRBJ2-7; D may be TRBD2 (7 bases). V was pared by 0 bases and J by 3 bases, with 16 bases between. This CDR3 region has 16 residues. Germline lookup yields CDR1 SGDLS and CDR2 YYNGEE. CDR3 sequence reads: CASSVVEGGEDYEQYF. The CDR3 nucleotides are TGTGCCAGCAGCGTAGTCGAAGGGGGGGAGGACTACGAGCAGTACTTC.

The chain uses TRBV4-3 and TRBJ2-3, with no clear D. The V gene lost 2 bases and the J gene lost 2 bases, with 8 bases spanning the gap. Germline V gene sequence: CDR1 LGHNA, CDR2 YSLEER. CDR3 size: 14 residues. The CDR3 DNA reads TGCGCCAGCAGCCAAAGGCGTACCACAGATACGCAGTATTTT. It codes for CASSQRRTTDTQYF.

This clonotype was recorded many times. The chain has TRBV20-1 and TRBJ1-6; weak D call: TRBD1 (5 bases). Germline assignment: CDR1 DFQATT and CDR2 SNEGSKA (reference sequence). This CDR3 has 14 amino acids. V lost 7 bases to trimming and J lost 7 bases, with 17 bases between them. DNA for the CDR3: TGCAGTGGAGGGCTCAGGGTATTGAATTCACCCCTCCACTTT. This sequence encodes CSGGLRVLNSPLHF.

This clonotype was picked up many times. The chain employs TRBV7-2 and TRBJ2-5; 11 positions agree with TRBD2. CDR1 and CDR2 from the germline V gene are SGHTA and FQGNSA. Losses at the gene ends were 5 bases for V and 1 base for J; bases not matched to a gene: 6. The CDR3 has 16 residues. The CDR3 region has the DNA TGTGCCAGCAGCCTCAGTAGCGGGGGGGGCCAAGAGACCCAGTACTTC. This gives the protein CASSLSSGGGQETQYF.

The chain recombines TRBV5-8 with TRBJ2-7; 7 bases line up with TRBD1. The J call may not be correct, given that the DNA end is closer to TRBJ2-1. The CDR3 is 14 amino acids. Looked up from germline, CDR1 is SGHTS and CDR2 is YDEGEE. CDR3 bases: TGTGCCAGCAGCCGACAGGGTTCCTACAATGAGCAGTTCTTC. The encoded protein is CASSRQGSYNEQFF.

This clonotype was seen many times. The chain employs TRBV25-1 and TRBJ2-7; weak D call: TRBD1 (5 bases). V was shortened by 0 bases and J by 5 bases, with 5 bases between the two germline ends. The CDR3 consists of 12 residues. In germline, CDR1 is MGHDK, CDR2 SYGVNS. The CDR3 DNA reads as TGTGCCAGCAGTGAATACAGGGACGAGCAGTACTTC. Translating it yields CASSEYRDEQYF.

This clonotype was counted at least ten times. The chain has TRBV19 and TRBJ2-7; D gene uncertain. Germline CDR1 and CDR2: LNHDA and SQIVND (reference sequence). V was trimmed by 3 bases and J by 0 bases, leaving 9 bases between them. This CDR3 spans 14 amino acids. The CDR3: CASSILGNSYEQYF. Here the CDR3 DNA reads TGTGCCAGTAGTATCCTGGGAAACTCCTACGAGCAGTACTTC. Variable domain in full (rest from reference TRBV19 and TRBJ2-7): DGGITQSPKYLFRKEGQNVTLSCEQNLNHDAMYWYRQDPGQGLRLIYYSQIVNDFQKGDIAEGYSVSREKKESFPLTVTSAQKNPTAFYLCASSILGNSYEQYFGPGTRLTVT.

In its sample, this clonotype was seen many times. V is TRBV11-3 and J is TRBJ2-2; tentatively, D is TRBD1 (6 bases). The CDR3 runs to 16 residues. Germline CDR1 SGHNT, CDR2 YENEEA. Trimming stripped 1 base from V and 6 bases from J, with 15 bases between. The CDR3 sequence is CASSLGVDSMAGELFF. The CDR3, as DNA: TGTGCCAGCAGCTTAGGGGTGGACAGTATGGCCGGGGAGCTGTTTTTT.

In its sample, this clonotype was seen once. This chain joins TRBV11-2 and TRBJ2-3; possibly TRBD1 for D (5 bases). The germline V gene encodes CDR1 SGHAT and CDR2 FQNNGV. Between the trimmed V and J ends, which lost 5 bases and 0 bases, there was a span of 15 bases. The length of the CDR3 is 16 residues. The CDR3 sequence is CASSQGSKGSTDTQYF. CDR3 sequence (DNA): TGTGCCAGCAGCCAAGGGTCCAAGGGGAGCACAGATACGCAGTATTTT.

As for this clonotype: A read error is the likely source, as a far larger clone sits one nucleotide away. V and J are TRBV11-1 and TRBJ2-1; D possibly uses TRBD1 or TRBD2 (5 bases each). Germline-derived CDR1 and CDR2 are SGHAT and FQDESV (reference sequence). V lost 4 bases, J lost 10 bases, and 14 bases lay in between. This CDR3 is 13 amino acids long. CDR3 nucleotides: TGTGCCAGCAGCTGGGGGACGACCTACGAGCAGTTCTTC. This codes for CASSWGTTYEQFF.